What follows are 8 T cell receptor beta chains derived from one specimen sequenced in a study of cytomegalovirus exposure and HLA in healthy donors. Primers: 60 Vbeta forward and 13 Jbeta reverse. TCRdb's copy holds only in-frame clones and misses some; the assay was immunoSEQ multiplex PCR. Of roughly 150,000 clones listed, around four fifths are singletons. Sequencing was carried out using PBMCs. The receptors were gathered from a male donor in good health and CMV-seronegative.

This chain uses TRBV11-2 with TRBJ1-1; a weak D match, TRBD1 (6 bases). In germline, CDR1 is SGHAT, CDR2 FQNNGV. V was clipped by 1 base and J by 2 bases, with 8 bases between them. The CDR3 is made up of 14 amino acids. The CDR3 DNA reads as TGTGCCAGCAGCTTAGCAGGGGCAAACACTGAAGCTTTCTTT. This sequence encodes CASSLAGANTEAFF.

The CDR3 nucleotides are TGTGCCAGCAACATAGGCAGGCACAGGGTTGGAGATACGCAGTATTTT. It is translated as CASNIGRHRVGDTQYF. The gene calls are TRBV25-1 and TRBJ2-3; TRBD1 might be the D (6 bases). Germline-derived CDR1 and CDR2 are MGHDK and SYGVNS. V shed 7 bases and J shed 5 bases, with 22 bases lying between them. CDR3 length equals 16 residues.

The V gene is TRBV5-6, the J gene TRBJ1-5; TRBD1 aligns across 9 bases. The V and J ends lost 4 bases and 6 bases, in that order; junction bases with no gene match: 5. Germline CDR1 SGHDT, CDR2 YYEEEE. The CDR3 totals 14 residues. DNA for the CDR3: TGTGCCAGCAGCAGACAGGGGGTAAGTCAGCCCCAGCATTTT. The encoded protein is CASSRQGVSQPQHF. Based on the CDR3 plus reference TRBV5-6 and TRBJ1-5, the full variable domain is DAGVTQSPTHLIKTRGQQVTLRCSPKSGHDTVSWYQQALGQGPQFIFQYYEEEERQRGNFPDRFSGHQFPNYSSELNVNALLLGDSALYLCASSRQGVSQPQHFGDGTRLSIL.

The V gene is TRBV18, the J gene TRBJ1-5; the D gene is possibly TRBD1 (6 bases). CDR1 is KGHSH, CDR2 LQKENI, per germline. Trimming removed 6 bases from V and 5 bases from J, with 11 bases in between. The CDR3 extends over 13 amino acids. This chain's CDR3 is CASSEQGDQPQHF. The CDR3 DNA reads as TGTGCCAGCTCCGAACAGGGAGATCAGCCCCAGCATTTT.

This chain links TRBV7-2 with TRBJ1-1; D is perhaps TRBD1 (6 bases). The CDR3 is made up of 18 amino acids. Trimming left V 1 base short and J 1 base short, with 19 bases between. Germline V gene data show CDR1 as SGHTA and CDR2 as FQGNSA. The CDR3 sequence is CASSLDLGRETGNTEAFF. The CDR3 nucleotides are TGTGCCAGCAGCTTAGACCTGGGGAGGGAGACAGGGAACACTGAAGCTTTCTTT.

The genes are TRBV2 and TRBJ2-5; no clear D. The CDR3 consists of 13 residues. Trimming stripped 1 base from V and 5 bases from J, with 8 bases between. Germline-derived CDR1 and CDR2 are SNHLY and FYNNEI. The CDR3 region has the DNA TGTGCCAGCAGTGAAGACAGATATGAGACCCAGTACTTC. It codes for CASSEDRYETQYF.

The chain uses TRBV5-1 and TRBJ2-3; D gene unclear. Trimming took off 0 bases at V and 12 bases at J, with 17 bases between the two ends. Germline V lookup: CDR1 SGHRS, CDR2 YFSETQ. The CDR3 spans 14 residues. DNA for the CDR3: TGCGCCAGCAGCTTGGACGGCCCCACAGCCACTCAGTATTTT. Translation gives CASSLDGPTATQYF.

The chain links TRBV20-1 to TRBJ2-7, with 7 nucleotides matching TRBD2. V shed 4 bases, J shed 6 bases, and the junction held 3 bases outside the gene matches. In germline, CDR1 is DFQATT, CDR2 SNEGSKA (reference sequence). The CDR3 covers 11 residues. The CDR3 loop is CSATPGGEQYF. CDR3 DNA sequence: TGCAGTGCTACGCCGGGGGGCGAGCAGTACTTC.